These T cell receptor beta chains were read from a single sample in a study of early T cells in non-severe SARS-CoV-2 infection. TCRdb ran MiXCR on the 5' RACE reads and lists one entry per CDR3 protein. The sample comprises over 50,000 distinct CDR3 sequences, roughly 12% of which are singletons, and 2.9% rests with the top ten. The sequenced sample was whole blood. The receptors were sampled from an adult who was a healthcare worker with PCR-confirmed SARS-CoV-2 infection or an uninfected control (not recorded which). Each CDR3 is given with its conserved first and last residue. D genes are given only for firm matches. Not every row has a clone size; where given, it reads once, few, many or a size class.

length	V	J	D	size	CDR3	DNA
15	TRBV18	TRBJ1-5	TRBD1	many	CASSPRTGEVQPQHF	TGTGCCAGCTCACCGCGGACAGGGGAAGTTCAGCCCCAGCATTTT
15	TRBV5-1	TRBJ1-1	.	many	CASSLATDMNTEAFF	TGCGCCAGCAGCTTGGCGACAGACATGAACACTGAAGCTTTCTTT
14	TRBV7-2	TRBJ2-1	.	.	CASSLVPTHREQFF	TGTGCCAGCAGCTTAGTTCCGACCCACCGTGAGCAGTTCTTC
14	TRBV18	TRBJ2-4	.	.	CASSPELAKNIQYF	TGTGCCAGCTCACCGGAGTTAGCCAAAAACATTCAGTACTTC
14	TRBV6-5	TRBJ2-7	.	many	CASRVRDNSYEQYF	TGTGCCAGCAGGGTCCGGGACAACTCCTACGAGCAGTACTTC
19	TRBV28	TRBJ2-1	TRBD2	few	CASSTRTGTSGSRDNEQFF	TGTGCCAGCAGTACTAGGACCGGGACTAGCGGGAGTAGGGACAATGAGCAGTTCTTC
14	TRBV6-5	TRBJ1-2	TRBD1	many	CASRTGARGFGYTF	TGTGCCAGCCGAACAGGGGCGCGAGGCTTCGGCTACACCTTC
18	TRBV4-2	TRBJ1-6	.	.	CASSQDRGRSSYNSPLHF	TGTGCCAGCAGCCAAGATCGGGGTAGGAGCTCCTATAATTCACCCCTCCACTTT
15	TRBV15	TRBJ1-5	.	many	CATSRDGGPNQPQHF	TGTGCCACCAGCAGAGATGGGGGCCCTAATCAGCCCCAGCATTTT
16	TRBV3-1	TRBJ2-2	TRBD2	.	CASSEVERGGTGELFF	TGTGCCAGCAGCGAAGTAGAGCGGGGGGGCACCGGGGAGCTGTTTTTT
13	TRBV3-1	TRBJ2-2	.	many	CASSHGNTGELFF	TGTGCCAGCAGCCACGGAAACACCGGGGAGCTGTTTTTT
15	TRBV18	TRBJ2-7	TRBD2	many	CASSPPESSGAGQYF	TGTGCCAGCTCACCACCGGAGTCTAGCGGGGCGGGTCAGTACTTC
14	TRBV29-1	TRBJ2-1	.	few	CSVDGSGLHNEQFF	TGCAGCGTTGATGGTAGCGGACTACACAATGAGCAGTTCTTC
17	TRBV28	TRBJ2-3	.	few	CASSSTRRAGVPDTQYF	TGTGCCAGCAGTTCAACCCGACGCGCCGGAGTTCCAGATACGCAGTATTTT
14	TRBV7-3	TRBJ2-7	.	few	CASSLGGDSYEQYF	TGTGCCAGCAGCTTAGGCGGGGACTCCTACGAGCAGTACTTC
15	TRBV12-3/TRBV12-4	TRBJ1-5	.	.	CASSLEGSNYQPQHF	TGTGCCAGCAGCCTCGAAGGGTCGAATTATCAGCCCCAGCATTTT
15	TRBV30	TRBJ1-4	.	few	CAWHRNTGLEEKLFF	TGTGCCTGGCACCGAAATACAGGGTTAGAGGAAAAACTGTTTTTT
14	TRBV29-1	TRBJ2-3	TRBD2	many	CSVPLAGVFDTQYF	TGCAGCGTTCCCCTAGCGGGAGTATTCGATACGCAGTATTTT
13	TRBV28	TRBJ2-7	.	few	CASSLTSSYEQYF	TGTGCCAGCAGTTTAACCTCCTCCTACGAGCAGTACTTC
12	TRBV20-1	TRBJ2-1	.	once	CSLLGGHNEQFF	TGCAGTCTTTTGGGAGGTCACAATGAGCAGTTCTTC
16	TRBV5-4	TRBJ2-3	.	many	CASSWGGATSTDTQYF	TGTGCCAGCAGCTGGGGGGGGGCAACTAGCACAGATACGCAGTATTTT
15	TRBV15	TRBJ2-5	TRBD2	many	CATSSLAGEMETQYF	TGTGCCACCAGCAGCCTAGCGGGAGAGATGGAGACCCAGTACTTC
13	TRBV7-3	TRBJ2-7	TRBD1	many	CASSLTGTDEQYF	TGTGCCAGCAGCTTAACCGGGACAGACGAGCAGTACTTC
13	TRBV6-5	TRBJ1-4	TRBD1	many	CASTYRGGEKLFF	TGTGCCAGCACTTACAGGGGAGGTGAAAAACTGTTTTTT
13	TRBV7-8	TRBJ2-1	.	.	CASSLGGGPEQFF	TGTGCCAGCAGCTTAGGAGGAGGGCCAGAGCAGTTCTTC
14	TRBV2	TRBJ2-7	TRBD2	few	CASSESGGATEQYF	TGTGCCAGCAGTGAGAGCGGGGGGGCAACCGAGCAGTACTTC
13	TRBV29-1	TRBJ1-1	TRBD1	.	CSVDHRGDTEAFF	TGCAGCGTTGACCACAGGGGCGACACTGAAGCTTTCTTT
12	TRBV11-3	TRBJ2-5	.	many	CASSPDRETQYF	TGTGCCAGCAGTCCAGACCGAGAGACCCAGTACTTC
17	TRBV7-9	TRBJ2-5	.	.	CASSFGPPVSYQETQYF	TGTGCCAGCAGCTTCGGTCCTCCGGTGTCGTACCAAGAGACCCAGTACTTC
14	TRBV29-1	TRBJ2-6	.	many	CSVRIGSGANVLTF	TGCAGCGTGCGGATTGGTAGTGGGGCCAACGTCCTGACTTTC
15	TRBV11-3	TRBJ2-1	.	.	CASSLSGMSYNEQFF	TGTGCCAGCAGCCTGTCAGGGATGTCCTACAATGAGCAGTTCTTC
15	TRBV6-2/TRBV6-3	TRBJ2-7	.	.	CASTRGAGGSYEQYF	TGTGCCAGCACCCGGGGAGCGGGCGGCTCCTACGAGCAGTACTTC
14	TRBV6-6	TRBJ2-7	.	many	CASKVQGRGYEQYF	TGTGCCAGCAAAGTCCAGGGGCGAGGCTACGAGCAGTACTTC
15	TRBV4-2	TRBJ2-3	TRBD1	few	CASSQEGGGADTQYF	TGTGCCAGCAGCCAAGAAGGGGGCGGTGCAGATACGCAGTATTTT
12	TRBV11-2	TRBJ1-1	.	many	CASFSGNTEAFF	TGTGCCAGCTTCTCAGGGAACACTGAAGCTTTCTTT
13	TRBV3-1	TRBJ1-5	.	many	CASSQSVSQPQHF	TGTGCCAGCAGCCAATCAGTATCTCAGCCCCAGCATTTT
15	TRBV5-1	TRBJ2-1	TRBD2	.	CASSAIAGGNNEQFF	TGCGCCAGCAGCGCAATAGCGGGGGGCAACAATGAGCAGTTCTTC
12	TRBV6-6	TRBJ2-2	.	few	CASIENTGELFF	TGTGCCAGCATAGAGAACACCGGGGAGCTGTTTTTT
15	TRBV5-1	TRBJ2-1	TRBD1	many	CASSEGQGILNEQFF	TGCGCCAGCAGCGAGGGACAGGGGATTCTAAATGAGCAGTTCTTC
15	TRBV11-3	TRBJ2-4	.	.	CASSLGGVPKNIQYF	TGTGCCAGCAGCTTAGGGGGTGTACCCAAAAACATTCAGTACTTC
13	TRBV29-1	TRBJ2-2	.	few	CSVGLGSTGELFF	TGCAGCGTTGGCCTAGGGAGCACCGGGGAGCTGTTTTTT
16	TRBV11-1	TRBJ2-1	TRBD2	.	CASSPAGLAGANEQFF	TGTGCCAGCAGCCCAGCGGGACTAGCGGGAGCCAATGAGCAGTTCTTC
14	TRBV5-1	TRBJ2-7	.	.	CASSLDVTHYEQYF	TGCGCCAGCAGCTTGGATGTGACCCACTACGAGCAGTACTTC
13	TRBV24-1	TRBJ2-3	.	many	CATSERGASAQYF	TGTGCCACCAGTGAGCGAGGGGCGTCAGCGCAGTATTTT
14	TRBV9	TRBJ2-1	.	.	CASSVVGTNNEQFF	TGTGCCAGCAGCGTAGTCGGGACAAACAATGAGCAGTTCTTC
15	TRBV7-2	TRBJ2-7	TRBD2	.	CASSLSRGVVYEQYF	TGTGCCAGCAGCTTATCCCGGGGGGTAGTATACGAGCAGTACTTC